This T cell receptor (beta chain) is from a study of blood T cell repertoires in COVID-19 (dated by TCRdb to between 2020 and 2021). At the level of the whole study: Collaborator samples came from the United States, Italy and Spain and covered acute and convalescent phases of COVID-19. The prospective study material was composed of cDNA or gDNA derived from T cells, B-cell-depleted T cells, or PBMCs. The repertoires were released in a freely available public database meant as a resource for research on the immune response to SARS-CoV-2. Sample metadata almost always included a de-identified subject ID, COVID-19 status, age in years and sex. Samples came from the ongoing ImmuneRACE study (first 160 participants) plus 1,254 subjects from 6 global collaborators. HLA class I and class II types, where available, came from metadata supplied by the sample provider rather than from assay-based typing. The dataset comprised deeply sampled blood TCRbeta repertoires from subjects exposed to, actively infected with, or recovered from COVID-19. Paper-wide results and their limitations: How much clinical and demographic metadata was included differed by source and by participant, and the metadata was provided uncurated.

TCRbeta CDR3 regions were amplified from genomic DNA by means of the immunoSEQ Assay, a bias-controlled multiplex PCR. For the original study's pipeline: The number of nucleated cells in each sample was estimated from the amplification of reference gene primers within the assay. To quantify the absolute abundance of each unique TCRbeta CDR3 rearrangement, sequence reads were collapsed and filtered. Productive Simpson clonality was computed per sample as the square root of Simpson's diversity index over productive rearrangements. TCRdb mirrors the immuneACCESS table, restricted to in-frame sequences. Some clones are absent from its copies; in checked studies, under half trace to an unresolved V gene, and the reason for the others is unknown. V and J calls and clone size are those listed in that table; D and trimming were worked out from the DNA. Present in this sample are 280,000 or so clones, about 83% of which were seen just once. The ten top clones hold under 7% of the sample.

Participants in the prospective study were enrolled through a virtual design, were aged about 18 to 100 years, and lived in about 25 United States geographic areas. In the prospective study, participants were assigned to cohorts based on the clinical history participants reported in a screening survey and a study questionnaire. ImmuneRACE Cohort 3 recovered participants were defined by two consecutive negative NP/OP PCR tests, healthcare professional clearance, or symptom resolution. Each participant in the prospective study had whole blood, serum and a nasopharyngeal or oropharyngeal swab collected by mobile phlebotomists. Participants in the prospective study had the option to provide additional blood draws and questionnaires over an approximately 2-month period. Prospective study blood samples were shipped either frozen or at room temperature before DNA extraction. The CDR3 sequence holds 16 residues, the cysteine and phenylalanine included. Only the CDR3 part of the read is kept: 48 bases, read in frame from the first base. Per the germline V gene, SGHAT is the CDR1 and FQNNGV is the CDR2. V is trimmed back by 0 bases and J by 5 bases, and the junction contains 8 bases that no gene match accounts for.

About this clone: Its binding antigen is unknown. The record has no base qualities; no much larger clone is one base away.

The receptor's source is a woman in her thirties or forties who had recovered from COVID-19. The specimen was PBMCs or T cells enriched from blood (not recorded which). In this chain, TRBV11-2 is recombined with TRBJ2-3; 7 bases in the junction line up with TRBD2. The CDR3: CASSLEVGGPVDTQYF. The DNA is TGTGCCAGCAGCTTAGAGGTGGGAGGGCCGGTAGATACGCAGTATTTT. Extended through the reference TRBV11-2 and TRBJ2-3 proteins, this CDR3 yields the full variable domain: EAGVAQSPRYKIIEKRQSVAFWCNPISGHATLYWYQQILGQGPKLLIQFQNNGVVDDSQLPKDRFSAERLKGVDSTLKIQPAKLEDSAVYLCASSLEVGGPVDTQYFGPGTRLTVL.